One sample yielded the 10 T cell receptor beta chains listed below, sequenced in a study of T-cell memory formation after mild COVID-19. TCRdb recomputed calls from the 5' RACE reads with MiXCR, one row per CDR3 protein. The sample records fewer than 400,000 distinct CDR3 sequences, approximately 15% being singletons. The specimen sequenced was PBMCs or a T cell subset sorted from them (not recorded which). These receptors came from a man younger than 35 who had mild COVID-19 (a few samples of this study predate the infection). Cell type and time point are not known.

The V and J genes are TRBV5-1 and TRBJ2-3; TRBD1 aligns across 7 bases. CDR3 length equals 16 residues. Germline V gene lookup returns CDR1 SGHRS and CDR2 YFSETQ. Trimming took 1 base from V and 0 from J; bases not matched to a gene: 5. The CDR3 sequence is CASSLRGGHSTDTQYF. The DNA for the CDR3 is TGCGCCAGCAGCTTGCGAGGGGGCCATAGCACAGATACGCAGTATTTT.

The chain recombines TRBV28 with TRBJ2-7, with 7 bases aligning to TRBD1. The CDR3 contains 14 residues. Germline V lookup: CDR1 MDHEN, CDR2 SYDVKM. V lost 5 bases and J lost 3; bases outside the gene matches: 7. CDR3 residues: CASSTIRDSYEQYV. The CDR3 nucleotides are TGTGCCAGCAGTACCATCCGGGACAGCTACGAGCAGTACGTC.

This clonotype came up a few times. This chain joins TRBV5-1 and TRBJ2-7; D gene ambiguous. V was trimmed by 0 bases and J by 5 bases, leaving 12 bases between them. Germline CDR1 SGHRS, CDR2 YFSETQ. CDR3 length equals 14 residues. The CDR3 reads CASSLVGGKDEQYF. The DNA of the CDR3 is TGCGCCAGCAGCTTGGTCGGCGGAAAGGACGAGCAGTACTTC.

The CDR3 DNA follows: TGTGCCATCAGTGGGACCGATAGCGGGACTAGCACAGATACGCAGTATTTT. This sequence encodes CAISGTDSGTSTDTQYF. The rearrangement uses TRBV10-3 and TRBJ2-3, with 8 bases lining up with TRBD2. V shed 4 bases and J 0 bases; nucleotides not matched to a gene: 9. The CDR3 has 17 residues. In germline, CDR1 is ENHRY, CDR2 SYGVKD.

This clonotype was observed a few times. The rearrangement joins TRBV6-6 to TRBJ1-4; D is ambiguous. The V gene lost 2 bases and the J gene lost 6 bases, with 7 bases spanning the gap. CDR1 and CDR2 from the germline V gene are MNHNY and SVGAGI (reference sequence). This CDR3 comprises 13 residues. The CDR3 DNA follows: TGTGCCAGCAGTTACGGGGTATATGAAAAACTGTTTTTT. Translated: CASSYGVYEKLFF.

In its sample, this clonotype was seen a few times. V and J are TRBV6-5 and TRBJ2-7; 10 bases map to TRBD1. The ends lost 8 bases at V and 4 bases at J; junction bases unmatched: 2. Germline CDR1 MNHEY, CDR2 SVGAGI. The CDR3 extends over 12 amino acids. This chain's CDR3 is CASRTGGYEQYF. CDR3 coding DNA: TGTGCCAGCCGGACAGGGGGGTACGAGCAGTACTTC.

This clonotype was seen a few times. V is TRBV4-1 and J is TRBJ1-5, with D unclear. The V and J ends lost 2 bases and 1 base respectively, with 9 bases between them. The germline V gene has CDR1 MGHRA and CDR2 YSYEKL. This CDR3 has 15 residues. CDR3 in DNA: TGCGCCAGCAGCCAACTTGAGGGCAGCAATCAGCCCCAGCATTTT. The encoded protein is CASSQLEGSNQPQHF.

This clonotype was counted a few times. This chain uses TRBV29-1 with TRBJ1-1; tentative D call: TRBD1 (6 bases). The CDR3 loop spans 10 amino acids. Trimming stripped 6 bases from V and 11 bases from J, with 13 bases between. Germline loops: CDR1 SQVTM, CDR2 ANQGSEA. The CDR3 region is CSVLTGGAFF. The CDR3 DNA reads as TGCAGCGTGCTGACAGGAGGCGCTTTCTTT.

The J gene is TRBJ1-1, the V gene TRBV20-1; D is unclear. Trimming shortened V by 5 bases and J by 2 bases, and 18 bases separated the two germline ends. The length of the CDR3 is 15 residues. Germline loops: CDR1 DFQATT, CDR2 SNEGSKA (reference sequence). CDR3 region: CSAPPGGGINTEAFF. In DNA, the CDR3 is TGCAGTGCTCCCCCCGGTGGAGGAATAAACACTGAAGCTTTCTTT.

This clonotype was counted ten times or more. V gene TRBV7-6 combines with J gene TRBJ1-1, with 7 bases matching TRBD1. CDR3 length equals 15 residues. Germline V lookup: CDR1 SGHVS, CDR2 FNYEAQ. The ends lost 5 bases at V and 4 bases at J; junction bases unmatched: 10. CDR3 bases: TGTGCCAGCAGCCCCCCCAAGGCAGGGGGCACTGAAGCTTTCTTT. Protein product: CASSPPKAGGTEAFF.